The rows below give T cell receptor beta chains drawn from one sample of a study of blood T cell repertoires in COVID-19. Libraries were prepared by immunoSEQ multiplex PCR; TCRdb keeps only in-frame clonotypes and omits some of them. The profile shows 250,000 to 350,000 clones, 65% to 85% of them singletons. Material: peripheral blood. The receptors were sampled from a woman in her 50s with acute or convalescent COVID-19. Each CDR3 is given with its conserved first and last residue. The D gene is left open where the match is weak. Only part of the rows carry a size: once, few, many, or a class if the clone is expanded.

j_gene,d_gene,abundance,v_gene,CDR3aa,CDR3nt
TRBJ2-1,TRBD2,NA,TRBV10-3,CAISESAGSLNEQFF,TGTGCCATCAGTGAGTCAGCGGGATCCCTCAATGAGCAGTTCTTC
TRBJ1-1,TRBD1,NA,TRBV13,CASRFGTGGTEAFF,TGTGCCAGCCGGTTCGGGACAGGGGGCACTGAAGCTTTCTTT
TRBJ1-5,TRBD1,NA,TRBV12-3/TRBV12-4,CASTDRGSQPQHF,TGTGCCAGCACCGACAGGGGGTCTCAGCCCCAGCATTTT
TRBJ1-5,TRBD1,NA,TRBV5-8,CASSYGTGASDNQPQHF,TGTGCCAGCAGCTATGGGACAGGGGCATCGGACAATCAGCCCCAGCATTTT
TRBJ1-2,NA,few,TRBV7-9,CASSLAGALLSYGYTF,TGTGCCAGCAGCTTAGCGGGGGCCCTTCTATCCTATGGCTACACCTTC
TRBJ1-5,NA,NA,TRBV29-1,CSVEVGGNQPQHF,TGCAGCGTTGAGGTTGGGGGGAACCAGCCCCAGCATTTT
TRBJ2-7,TRBD2,few,TRBV5-4,CASSLEGRGFSYEQYF,TGTGCCAGCAGCTTGGAAGGGAGGGGTTTTAGTTACGAGCAGTACTTC
TRBJ1-2,NA,NA,TRBV28,CASTPLVGRNYGYTF,TGTGCCAGCACCCCTCTTGTGGGGCGAAACTATGGCTACACCTTC
TRBJ1-3,TRBD1,NA,TRBV27,CASSRTGGTGNTIYF,TGTGCCAGCAGTCGAACAGGGGGAACTGGAAACACCATATATTTT
TRBJ2-2,NA,NA,TRBV30,CAWPLGGTGELFF,TGTGCCTGGCCTCTAGGTGGGACCGGGGAGCTGTTTTTT
TRBJ2-3,NA,once,TRBV4-1,CASSQDAGPAGDTQYF,TGCGCCAGCAGCCAAGACGCAGGGCCAGCGGGAGATACGCAGTATTTT
TRBJ1-2,TRBD1,NA,TRBV5-6,CASSREDRGSYGYTF,TGTGCCAGCAGCCGAGAGGACAGGGGAAGCTATGGCTACACCTTC
TRBJ1-2,NA,once,TRBV7-2,CASSLRPSTLRQGYTF,TGTGCCAGCAGCCTCCGACCCTCGACGCTCAGACAGGGCTACACCTTC
TRBJ2-7,NA,NA,TRBV19,CASSIDMGQPSYEQYF,TGTGCCAGTAGTATAGATATGGGACAACCCTCCTACGAGCAGTACTTC
TRBJ2-2,NA,NA,TRBV6-1,CASSERYSSTGELFF,TGTGCCAGCAGTGAAAGGTACTCTAGCACCGGGGAGCTGTTTTTT
TRBJ2-1,TRBD2,NA,TRBV9,CASSPTIGLAGGGSYNEQFF,TGTGCCAGCAGCCCCACGATCGGGCTAGCGGGAGGGGGCTCCTACAATGAGCAGTTCTTC
TRBJ2-1,TRBD1,NA,TRBV3-1/TRBV3-2,CASSQGFRGGQQFF,TGTGCCAGCAGCCAAGGGTTTCGAGGGGGCCAGCAGTTCTTC
TRBJ1-2,NA,NA,TRBV27,CASSLSTNLGYTF,TGTGCCAGCAGTTTATCGACTAATCTCGGCTACACCTTC
TRBJ1-5,NA,NA,TRBV7-2,CASSMISDQPQHF,TGTGCCAGCAGCATGATCAGCGATCAGCCCCAGCATTTT
TRBJ1-3,TRBD1,NA,TRBV6-5,CASSLRGQRTIYF,TGTGCCAGCAGTTTGAGGGGGCAGCGCACCATATATTTT
TRBJ2-3,NA,NA,TRBV24-1,CATTGEGSQGTDTQYF,TGTGCCACCACTGGGGAAGGGTCGCAGGGGACAGATACGCAGTATTTT
TRBJ2-1,TRBD2,NA,TRBV19,CASSVWDGLVYNEQFF,TGTGCCAGTAGTGTATGGGACGGACTAGTCTACAATGAGCAGTTCTTC